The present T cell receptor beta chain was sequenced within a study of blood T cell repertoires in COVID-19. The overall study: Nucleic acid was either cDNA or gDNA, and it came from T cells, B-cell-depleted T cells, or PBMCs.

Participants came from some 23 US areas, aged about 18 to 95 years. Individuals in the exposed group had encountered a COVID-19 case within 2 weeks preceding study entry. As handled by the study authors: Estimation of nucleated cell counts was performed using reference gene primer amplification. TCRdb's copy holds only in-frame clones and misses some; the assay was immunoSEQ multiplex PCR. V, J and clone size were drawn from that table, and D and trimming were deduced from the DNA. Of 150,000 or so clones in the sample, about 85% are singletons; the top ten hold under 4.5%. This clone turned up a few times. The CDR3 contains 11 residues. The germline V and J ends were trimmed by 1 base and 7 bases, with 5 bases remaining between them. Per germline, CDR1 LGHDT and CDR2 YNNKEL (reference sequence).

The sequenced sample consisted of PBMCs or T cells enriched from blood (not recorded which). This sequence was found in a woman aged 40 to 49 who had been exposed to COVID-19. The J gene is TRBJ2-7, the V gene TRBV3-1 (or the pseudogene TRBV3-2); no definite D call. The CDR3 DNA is TGTGCCAGCAGCCAAGCTAAAGAGCAGTACTTC. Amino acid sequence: CASSQAKEQYF.